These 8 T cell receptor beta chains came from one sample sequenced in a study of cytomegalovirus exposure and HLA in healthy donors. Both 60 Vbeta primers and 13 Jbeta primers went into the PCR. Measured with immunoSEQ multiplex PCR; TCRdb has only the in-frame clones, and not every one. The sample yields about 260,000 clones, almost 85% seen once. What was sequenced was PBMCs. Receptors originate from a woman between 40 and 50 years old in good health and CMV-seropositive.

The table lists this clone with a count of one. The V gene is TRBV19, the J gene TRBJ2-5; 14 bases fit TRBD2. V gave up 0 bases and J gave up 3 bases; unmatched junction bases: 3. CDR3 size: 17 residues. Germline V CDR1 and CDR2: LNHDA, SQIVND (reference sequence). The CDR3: CASSIDPGLAGEETQYF. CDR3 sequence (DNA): TGTGCCAGTAGTATAGACCCGGGACTAGCGGGAGAAGAGACCCAGTACTTC.

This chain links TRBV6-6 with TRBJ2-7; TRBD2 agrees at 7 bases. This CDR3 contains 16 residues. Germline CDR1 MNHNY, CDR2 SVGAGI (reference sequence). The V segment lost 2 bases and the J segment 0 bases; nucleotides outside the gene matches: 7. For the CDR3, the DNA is TGTGCCAGCAGTTACAGGGTAGCGGGTAGCTCCTACGAGCAGTACTTC. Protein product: CASSYRVAGSSYEQYF.

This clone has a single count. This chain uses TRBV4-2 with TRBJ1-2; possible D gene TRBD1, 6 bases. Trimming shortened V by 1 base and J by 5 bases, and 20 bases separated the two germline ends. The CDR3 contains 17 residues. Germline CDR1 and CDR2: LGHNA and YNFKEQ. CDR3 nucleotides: TGTGCCAGCAGCCAAGCTTTACCCGGACAGTATTCATATGGCTACACCTTC. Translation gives CASSQALPGQYSYGYTF.

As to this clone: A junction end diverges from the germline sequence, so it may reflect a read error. The CDR3 protein is CASRLAGVGNTIYF. The DNA for the CDR3 is TGCGCCAGCAGATTGGCAGGGGTTGGAAACACCATATATTTT. The V and J genes are TRBV5-1 and TRBJ1-3; TRBD1 is a possible D gene (6 bases). The CDR3 contains 14 residues. CDR1 and CDR2 (germline): SGHRS, YFSETQ.

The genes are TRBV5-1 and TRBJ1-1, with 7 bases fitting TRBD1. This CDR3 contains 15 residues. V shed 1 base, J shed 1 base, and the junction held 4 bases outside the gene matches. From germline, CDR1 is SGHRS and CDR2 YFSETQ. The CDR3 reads CASSLWTGSNTEAFF. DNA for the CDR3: TGCGCCAGCAGCTTGTGGACAGGTTCGAACACTGAAGCTTTCTTT.

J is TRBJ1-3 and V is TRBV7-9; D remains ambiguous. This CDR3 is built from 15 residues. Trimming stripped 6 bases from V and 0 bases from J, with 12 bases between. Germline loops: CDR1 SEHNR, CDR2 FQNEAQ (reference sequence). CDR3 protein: CASSFQTLSGNTIYF. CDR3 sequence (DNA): TGTGCCAGCAGTTTTCAAACTCTCTCTGGAAACACCATATATTTT.

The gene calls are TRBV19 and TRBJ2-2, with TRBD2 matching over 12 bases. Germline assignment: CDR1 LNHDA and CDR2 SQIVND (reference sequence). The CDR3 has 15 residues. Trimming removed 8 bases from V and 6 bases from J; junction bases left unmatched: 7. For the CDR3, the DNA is TGTGCCAGTGGGACTAGCGGGCCCTCGGCCGGGGAGCTGTTTTTT. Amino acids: CASGTSGPSAGELFF.

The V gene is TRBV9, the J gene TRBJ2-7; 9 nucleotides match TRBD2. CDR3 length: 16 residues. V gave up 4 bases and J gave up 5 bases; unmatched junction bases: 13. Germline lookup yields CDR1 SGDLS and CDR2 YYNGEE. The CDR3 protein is CASSLTRGLAVHEQYF. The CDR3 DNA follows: TGTGCCAGCAGCCTTACACGGGGACTAGCTGTACACGAGCAGTACTTC.